These T cell receptor beta chains were read from a single sample in a study of neurological immune-mediated disorders. In TCRdb, the 5' RACE reads were re-called with MiXCR into one record per CDR3 protein. This sample has about 90,000 distinct CDR3 sequences, with around 14% found just once. Material: PBMCs. The receptor source for this set is a female donor with HTLV-1-associated myelopathy (HAM/TSP). The CDR3 runs from the conserved cysteine through the conserved F or W. A D gene is named only where the DNA matches it firmly. The size entry is marked missing in some rows and otherwise reads once, few, many or a size class.

many,TRBV20-1,TRBD2,TRBJ2-7,TGCAGTGCTAACCCGGGGGGGGATAACTACGAGCAGTACTTC,CSANPGGDNYEQYF
many,TRBV12-3/TRBV12-4,TRBD1,TRBJ2-2,TGTGCCAGCAGTCGCGGACAGGGCGCCTTCCTCACCGGGGAGCTGTTTTTT,CASSRGQGAFLTGELFF
many,TRBV29-1,.,TRBJ2-7,TGCAGCGTTGTTTCCAGTTCGACCTACGAGCAGTACTTC,CSVVSSSTYEQYF
many,TRBV20-1,TRBD1,TRBJ1-5,TGCAGTGCTAGGGATCCGGGACAGAGCAATCAGCCCCAGCATTTT,CSARDPGQSNQPQHF
.,TRBV28,.,TRBJ2-2,TGTGCCAGCAGTTTATTTTTGGACACCGGGGAGCTGTTTTTT,CASSLFLDTGELFF
many,TRBV6-4,.,TRBJ2-2,TGTGCCAGCAGTGAGGGCAGGGGGAACACCGGGGAGCTGTTTTTT,CASSEGRGNTGELFF
many,TRBV11-2,.,TRBJ2-3,TGTGCCAGCAGCAACAAACAGGATCATACGCAGTATTTT,CASSNKQDHTQYF
many,TRBV24-1,.,TRBJ2-3,TGTGCCACCAGTGATTCGCAGGGTCCCGGAGATACGCAGTATTTT,CATSDSQGPGDTQYF
many,TRBV11-2,.,TRBJ2-2,TGTGCCAGCAGCTTTCCGGGGACCGGGGAGCTGTTTTTT,CASSFPGTGELFF
many,TRBV5-6,.,TRBJ1-1,TGTGCCAGCAGCTTGTGGGACATGCGAGCTTTCTTT,CASSLWDMRAFF
many,TRBV5-1,.,TRBJ1-1,TGCGCCAGCAGCTGGGACTCCGGGACGAAATACATGAACACTGAAGCTTTCTTT,CASSWDSGTKYMNTEAFF
many,TRBV11-2,.,TRBJ1-4,TGTGCCAGCAGGATCCAGGGAAAACTGTTTTTT,CASRIQGKLFF
many,TRBV5-1,.,TRBJ2-6,TGCGCCAGCAGCCGTAAAGAGGGGCCAAAGGTCGGGGCCAACGTCCTGACTTTC,CASSRKEGPKVGANVLTF
.,TRBV27,TRBD1,TRBJ1-1,TGTGCCAGCAGTCTCCGGGACAGGAGGACGATGAACACTGAAGCTTTCTTT,CASSLRDRRTMNTEAFF
many,TRBV15,.,TRBJ1-5,TGTGCCACCAAGGAATCCCCCCGCAATCAGCCCCAGCATTTT,CATKESPRNQPQHF
many,TRBV7-2,.,TRBJ1-6,TGTGCCAGCAGCTTAATCAGGGATTTCTATAATTCACCCCTCCACTTT,CASSLIRDFYNSPLHF
many,TRBV28,.,TRBJ2-5,TGTGCCAGCAGTTCAGGCAAGGAAGAGACCCAGTACTTC,CASSSGKEETQYF
.,TRBV5-1,TRBD1,TRBJ2-2,TGCGCCAGCAGCTTCCGTGGCAGGGGGACGAACACCGGGGAGCTGTTTTTT,CASSFRGRGTNTGELFF
many,TRBV28,TRBD2,TRBJ2-3,TGTGCCAGCAGTTTAGTTTCCCAAGCGGGGGGGCCGAGAGATACGCAGTATTTT,CASSLVSQAGGPRDTQYF
many,TRBV4-1,.,TRBJ2-2,TGCGCCAGCAGCCAAGGAGGGGGGCGCACCGGGGAGCTGTTTTTT,CASSQGGGRTGELFF
few,TRBV4-1,.,TRBJ1-2,TGCGCCAGCAGCCAAGCCGGGGCGAGGGGCTACACCTTC,CASSQAGARGYTF
many,TRBV10-3,.,TRBJ2-7,TGTGCCATCAGTGACCTAGACGCCCAGGGGGGGGTCTCCTACGAGCAGTACTTC,CAISDLDAQGGVSYEQYF
many,TRBV4-1,.,TRBJ2-1,TGCGCCAGCAGCCAAGAGTGGGATCGTGAGCAGTTCTTC,CASSQEWDREQFF
many,TRBV29-1,TRBD1,TRBJ2-7,TGCAGCGGCCGGGACAGCGACTACGAGCAGTACTTC,CSGRDSDYEQYF
many,TRBV11-2,.,TRBJ2-1,TGTGCCAGCAGCGTACAACAGGTCTACAATGAGCAGTTCTTC,CASSVQQVYNEQFF
.,TRBV30,TRBD1,TRBJ2-1,TGTGACTGGACACAGGGGGCGGGTGAGCAGTTCTTC,CDWTQGAGEQFF
many,TRBV27,TRBD1,TRBJ1-2,TGTGCCAGCAGTATACAGGGGAACTATGGCTACACCTTC,CASSIQGNYGYTF
many,TRBV6-6,.,TRBJ1-6,TGTGCCAGCAGGGAAGGAGCAGGGGCTAATTCACCCCTCCACTTT,CASREGAGANSPLHF
many,TRBV5-6,.,TRBJ2-5,TGTGCCAGTAGGGACAACCAAGAGACCCAGTACTTC,CASRDNQETQYF
many,TRBV7-3,TRBD2,TRBJ2-2,TGTGCCAGCAGCCCTAGCCGCCTAGCGGGGGTTCTGACCGGGGAGCTGTTTTTT,CASSPSRLAGVLTGELFF
.,TRBV7-9,.,TRBJ2-7,TGTGCCAGCAGCTTAGGGTCATCGAGCTCCTACGAGCAGTACTTC,CASSLGSSSSYEQYF
many,TRBV6-1,TRBD1,TRBJ1-2,TGTGCCAGCAGTGAACCAGGGGGCGGCTATGGCTACACCTTC,CASSEPGGGYGYTF
many,TRBV20-1,.,TRBJ2-3,TGCAGTGCTCCCCTTCGACCCACAGATACGCAGTATTTT,CSAPLRPTDTQYF
.,TRBV5-6,.,TRBJ2-3,TGTGCCAGCAGCTTGCGGACGATCACAGATACGCAGTATTTT,CASSLRTITDTQYF
.,TRBV5-1,.,TRBJ2-2,TGCGCCAGCAGCGCCACCCGAATGCGCGCGAACACCGGGGAGCTGTTTTTT,CASSATRMRANTGELFF
many,TRBV7-9,TRBD1,TRBJ1-3,TGTGCCAGCACCCTCGGGGGGACAGAAGACTCTGGAAACACCATATATTTT,CASTLGGTEDSGNTIYF
many,TRBV20-1,.,TRBJ2-2,TGCAGTGCTAGAGATCCGGATGGGTACACCGGGGAGCTGTTTTTT,CSARDPDGYTGELFF
.,TRBV6-2/TRBV6-3,.,TRBJ2-7,TGTGCCGTGGCTCGTCCGGACAGATCCTACGAGCAGTACTTC,CAVARPDRSYEQYF
many,TRBV10-3,.,TRBJ2-6,TGTGCCATCAGTGAGTCCTCCGGGGATTCTGGGGCCAACGTCCTGACTTTC,CAISESSGDSGANVLTF
many,TRBV12-3/TRBV12-4,.,TRBJ2-7,TGTGCCAGCAGTTATGCCATCGGGGGGCGAGGCGAGCAGTACTTC,CASSYAIGGRGEQYF
many,TRBV7-3,.,TRBJ2-2,TGTGCCAGCAGCTTAAATGGTCTTGTAACCGGGGAGCTGTTTTTT,CASSLNGLVTGELFF
few,TRBV29-1,.,TRBJ1-1,TGCAGCGTCACACCGGGAAGCGGAGTAGCTGAAGCTTTCTTT,CSVTPGSGVAEAFF
many,TRBV20-1,.,TRBJ2-7,TGCAGTGCTAGAGATCCGGGCTACGAGCAGTACTTC,CSARDPGYEQYF
many,TRBV7-3,TRBD1,TRBJ2-3,TGTGCCAGCAGCTTAACGGGACAGGGGTGGCCAGATACGCAGTATTTT,CASSLTGQGWPDTQYF